These 10 T cell receptor beta chains were all obtained from the same sample, sequenced in a study of shared clonotypes between healthy human individuals. Assay used: immunoSEQ multiplex PCR; TCRdb lists only in-frame clones, some missing. The data hold fewer than 850,000 clones, with about 90% observed a single time. The specimen sequenced was memory CD8+ T cells from PBMCs. The subset denotes: CD45RO+ cells pooled with CCR7-negative TemRA cells. The receptor source for this set is a man aged 18 to 30 in good health. Some clones in this sample may be carry-over from other donors' samples.

CDR3 loop: CASRHRTGAYEQYF. The DNA for the CDR3 is TGTGCCAGCAGACACCGGACAGGCGCCTACGAGCAGTACTTC. V is TRBV6-5 and J is TRBJ2-7; 7 nucleotides line up with TRBD1. J was trimmed by 2 bases and V by 6 bases; bases with no gene match: 7. The CDR3 runs 14 residues. Germline V CDR1 and CDR2: MNHEY, SVGAGI.

The rearrangement uses TRBV6-5 and TRBJ2-7; possible D gene TRBD2, 6 bases. The germline gives CDR1 MNHEY, CDR2 SVGAGI. The CDR3 sequence is 14 residues long. Trimming removed 4 bases from V and 5 bases from J, with 15 bases in between. The CDR3 sequence: CASSSSGPANEQYF. The CDR3 nucleotides are TGTGCCAGCAGTTCGAGCGGGCCGGCGAACGAGCAGTACTTC.

J is TRBJ2-7 and V is TRBV5-1, with 7 nucleotides matching TRBD2. V shed 0 bases and J 1 base; nucleotides not matched to a gene: 16. The CDR3 has 19 amino acids. Per the germline V gene, CDR1 is SGHRS and CDR2 is YFSETQ. The CDR3 DNA sequence: TGCGCCAGCAGCTTGGGGGCGATGATAGGGCAGGGAGGGTCCTACGAGCAGTACTTC. As protein: CASSLGAMIGQGGSYEQYF. Full variable domain (missing parts from reference TRBV5-1 and TRBJ2-7): KAGVTQTPRYLIKTRGQQVTLSCSPISGHRSVSWYQQTPGQGLQFLFEYFSETQRNKGNFPGRFSGRQFSNSRSEMNVSTLELGDSALYLCASSLGAMIGQGGSYEQYFGPGTRLTVT.

The sample holds one count of this clone. The gene calls are TRBV30 and TRBJ1-2; D gene ambiguous. The CDR3 has 15 residues. The V gene lost 4 bases and the J gene lost 2 bases, with 17 bases spanning the gap. Germline loops: CDR1 GTSNPN, CDR2 SVGIG (reference sequence). DNA of the CDR3: TGTGCCTGGACTCTCGGGGAACCCCCCAACTATGGCTACACCTTC. Its translation is CAWTLGEPPNYGYTF.

The chain recombines TRBV5-1 with TRBJ2-1; 8 positions agree with TRBD1. The CDR3 runs to 17 residues. V shed 4 bases and J 2 bases; nucleotides not matched to a gene: 11. The V gene's germline CDR1 is SGHRS and CDR2 YFSETQ. The CDR3 DNA is TGCGCCAGCAGCGCGGAGGGGACAGGCTTTGCCTACAATGAGCAGTTCTTC. It specifies CASSAEGTGFAYNEQFF.

The chain's CDR3 is CASSQGLPGNTIYF. CDR3 nucleotide sequence: TGCGCCAGCAGCCAGGGACTTCCCGGAAACACCATATATTTT. The chain combines TRBV4-3 with TRBJ1-3; a weak D match, TRBD1 (5 bases). Germline CDR1 is LGHNA and CDR2 is YSLEER. The CDR3 is 14 amino acids. V gave up 3 bases and J gave up 4 bases, with 10 bases separating them.

The rearrangement links TRBV5-1 to TRBJ1-1; D is possibly TRBD1 (5 bases). The germline V and J ends were trimmed by 1 base and 0 bases, with 13 bases remaining between them. CDR3 size: 16 residues. CDR1 is SGHRS, CDR2 YFSETQ, per germline. The CDR3 spells CASSLSGTAMNTEAFF. The CDR3 bases are TGCGCCAGCAGCTTGTCTGGGACGGCTATGAACACTGAAGCTTTCTTT. Complete variable domain (other parts from reference TRBV5-1 and TRBJ1-1): KAGVTQTPRYLIKTRGQQVTLSCSPISGHRSVSWYQQTPGQGLQFLFEYFSETQRNKGNFPGRFSGRQFSNSRSEMNVSTLELGDSALYLCASSLSGTAMNTEAFFGQGTRLTVV.

This chain uses TRBV29-1 with TRBJ2-1; TRBD1 matches at 7 bases. V shed 6 bases, J shed 6 bases, and the junction held 14 bases outside the gene matches. The CDR3 runs to 15 residues. The germline V gene encodes CDR1 SQVTM and CDR2 ANQGSEA. DNA of the CDR3: TGCAGCGTCATGGGGGACAGAGGACTCCTCAATGAGCAGTTCTTC. Translation gives CSVMGDRGLLNEQFF.

Remarks on this clone: The same CDR3 can be traced to other DNA sequences in this sample. The V call is TRBV6-5, the J call TRBJ1-1; D ambiguous. This CDR3 is built from 13 residues. V lost 2 bases to trimming and J lost 1 base, with 5 bases between them. Germline CDR1 and CDR2: MNHEY and SVGAGI. DNA for the CDR3: TGTGCCAGCAGTTACGGGAAGAACACTGAAGCTTTCTTT. Its translation is CASSYGKNTEAFF.

V usage is TRBV4-1 and J usage is TRBJ2-1, with TRBD2 matching over 10 bases. Trimming removed 1 base from V and 9 bases from J; junction bases left unmatched: 6. This CDR3 has 15 amino acids. The germline gives CDR1 MGHRA, CDR2 YSYEKL. CDR3: CASSQVPSGSSEQFF. The CDR3 nucleotides are TGCGCCAGCAGCCAAGTGCCTAGCGGGAGCAGTGAGCAGTTCTTC.